The clone carrying this T cell receptor (beta chain) was seen only a few times. This entry is derived from a study of regulatory T cells in long-lasting Graves disease. The time point is: persistent/refractory GD, antithyroid drugs over 5 years with positive TRAb. The TCR library was prepared using RNA isolated from PBMCs. By American Thyroid Association guidelines, Graves' disease was diagnosed in the cohort. EDTA tubes collected roughly 9 milliliters of peripheral blood. V was pared by 4 bases and J by 8 bases, with 9 bases between. The CDR3 consists of 11 residues. Germline V gives CDR1 MNHEY, CDR2 SVGAGI. CDR3 regions were amplified by Arm-PCR using iRepertoire HTBI primers to build TCR beta libraries. Authors' data handling: Throughout the samples, researchers identified about 62 TRBV and approximately 13 TRBJ segments. TCRdb analysed the multiplex PCR reads with MiXCR anew, one entry per CDR3 protein. The V and J calls were not made by the authors but by TCRdb's processing. The sample includes about 470,000 distinct CDR3 sequences, less than 25% of them seen just once.

The source is a female donor with Graves disease. This specimen was peripheral blood mononuclear cells (PBMCs), taken when the disease was refractory, from a patient treated with antithyroid drugs. The chain links TRBV6-5 to TRBJ2-7; perhaps TRBD1 as D (5 bases). The CDR3 reads CASSSQGKQYF. The CDR3 bases are TGTGCCAGCAGTTCTCAGGGAAAGCAGTACTTC.